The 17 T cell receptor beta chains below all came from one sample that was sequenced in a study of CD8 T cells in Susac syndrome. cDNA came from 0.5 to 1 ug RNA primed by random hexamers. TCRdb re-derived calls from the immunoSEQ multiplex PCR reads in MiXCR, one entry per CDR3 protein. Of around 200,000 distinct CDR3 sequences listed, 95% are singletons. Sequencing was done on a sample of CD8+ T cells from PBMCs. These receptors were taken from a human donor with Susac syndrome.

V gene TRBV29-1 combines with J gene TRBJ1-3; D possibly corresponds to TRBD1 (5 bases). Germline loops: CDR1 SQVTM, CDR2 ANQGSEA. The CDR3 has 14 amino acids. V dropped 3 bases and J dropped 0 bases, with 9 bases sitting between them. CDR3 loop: CSVDGGGSGNTIYF. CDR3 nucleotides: TGCAGCGTTGATGGCGGGGGCTCTGGAAACACCATATATTTT.

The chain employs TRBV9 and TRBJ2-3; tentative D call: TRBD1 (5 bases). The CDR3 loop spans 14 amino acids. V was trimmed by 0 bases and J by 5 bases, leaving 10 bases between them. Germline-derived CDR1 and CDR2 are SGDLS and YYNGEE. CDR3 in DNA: TGTGCCAGCAGCGTAGGCCTAGGGGAAGATACGCAGTATTTT. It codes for CASSVGLGEDTQYF.

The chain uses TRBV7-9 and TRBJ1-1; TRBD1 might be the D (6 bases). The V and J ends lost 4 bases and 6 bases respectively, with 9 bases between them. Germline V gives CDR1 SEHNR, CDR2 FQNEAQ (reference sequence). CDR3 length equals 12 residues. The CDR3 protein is CASSSGEAEAFF. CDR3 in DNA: TGTGCCAGCAGCTCAGGGGAGGCTGAAGCTTTCTTT.

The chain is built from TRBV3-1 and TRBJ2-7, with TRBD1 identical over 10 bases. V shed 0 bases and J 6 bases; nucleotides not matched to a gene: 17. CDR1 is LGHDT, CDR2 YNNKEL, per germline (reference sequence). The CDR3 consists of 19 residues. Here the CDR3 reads CASSQDLGLVGQGFVEQYF. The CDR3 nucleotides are TGTGCCAGCAGCCAAGACCTCGGCTTGGTGGGACAGGGGTTCGTCGAGCAGTACTTC.

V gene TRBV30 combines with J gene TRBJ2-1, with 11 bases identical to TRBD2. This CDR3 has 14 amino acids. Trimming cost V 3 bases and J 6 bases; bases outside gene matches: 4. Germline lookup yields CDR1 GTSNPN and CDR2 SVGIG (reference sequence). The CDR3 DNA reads TGTGCCTGGAGCACCGGGACTAGCGGCAATGAGCAGTTCTTC. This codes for CAWSTGTSGNEQFF.

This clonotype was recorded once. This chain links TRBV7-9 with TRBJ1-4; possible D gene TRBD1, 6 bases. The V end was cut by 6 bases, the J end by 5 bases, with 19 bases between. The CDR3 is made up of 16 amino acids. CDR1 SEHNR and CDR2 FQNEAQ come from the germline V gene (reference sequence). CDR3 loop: CASSSNSQGFNEKLFF. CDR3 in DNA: TGTGCCAGCAGTTCGAATTCACAGGGATTCAATGAAAAACTGTTTTTT.

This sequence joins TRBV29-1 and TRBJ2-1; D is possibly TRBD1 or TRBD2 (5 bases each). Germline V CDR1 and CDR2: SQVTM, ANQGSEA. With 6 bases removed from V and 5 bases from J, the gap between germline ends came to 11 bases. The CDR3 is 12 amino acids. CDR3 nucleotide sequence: TGCAGCGTGGCCGGGACCAACAATGAGCAGTTCTTC. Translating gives CSVAGTNNEQFF.

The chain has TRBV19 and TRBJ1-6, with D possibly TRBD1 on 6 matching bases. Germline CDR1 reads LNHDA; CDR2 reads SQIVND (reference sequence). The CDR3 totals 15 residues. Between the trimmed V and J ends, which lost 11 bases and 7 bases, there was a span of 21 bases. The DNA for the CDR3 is TGTGCCTCTAGAGACCGGGGGGCGTCGAATTCACCCCTCCACTTT. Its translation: CASRDRGASNSPLHF.

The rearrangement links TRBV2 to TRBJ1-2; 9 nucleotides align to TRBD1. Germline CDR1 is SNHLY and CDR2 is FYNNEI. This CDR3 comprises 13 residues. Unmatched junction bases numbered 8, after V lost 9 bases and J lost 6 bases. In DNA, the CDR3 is TGTGCCAGTCTACTAACAGGGGGCAATGGCTACACCTTC. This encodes CASLLTGGNGYTF.

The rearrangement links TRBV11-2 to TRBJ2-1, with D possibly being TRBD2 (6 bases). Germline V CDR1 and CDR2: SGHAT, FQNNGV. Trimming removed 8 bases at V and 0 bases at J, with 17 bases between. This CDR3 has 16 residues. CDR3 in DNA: TGTGCCAGCGGACCGGAGGGCGTACTCTCCTACAATGAGCAGTTCTTC. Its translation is CASGPEGVLSYNEQFF.

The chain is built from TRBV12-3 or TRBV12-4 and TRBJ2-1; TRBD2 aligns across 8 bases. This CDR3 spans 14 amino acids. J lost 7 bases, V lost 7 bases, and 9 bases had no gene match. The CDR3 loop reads CASTRGGLLNEQFF. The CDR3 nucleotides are TGTGCCAGCACTCGGGGGGGCCTCTTGAATGAGCAGTTCTTC.

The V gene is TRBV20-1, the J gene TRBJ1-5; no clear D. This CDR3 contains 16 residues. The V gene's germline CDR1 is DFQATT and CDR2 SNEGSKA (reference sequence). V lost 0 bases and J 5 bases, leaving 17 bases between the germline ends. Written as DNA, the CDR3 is TGCAGTGCTAGAGATCTCATGGACTTCAGATATCAGCCCCAGCATTTT. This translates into CSARDLMDFRYQPQHF.

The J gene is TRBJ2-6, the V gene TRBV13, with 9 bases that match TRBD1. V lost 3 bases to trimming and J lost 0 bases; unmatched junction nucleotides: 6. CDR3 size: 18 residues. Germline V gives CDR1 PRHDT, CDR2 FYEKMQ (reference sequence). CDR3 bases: TGTGCCAGCAGCTTTACGACAGGGGGAGCCTCTGGGGCCAACGTCCTGACTTTC. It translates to CASSFTTGGASGANVLTF.

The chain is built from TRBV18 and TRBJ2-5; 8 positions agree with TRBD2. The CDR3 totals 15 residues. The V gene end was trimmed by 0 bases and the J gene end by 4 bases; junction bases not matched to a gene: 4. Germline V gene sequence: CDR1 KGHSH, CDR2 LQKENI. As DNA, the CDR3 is TGTGCCAGCTCACCACCTGCCGGGGGGGGAGAGACCCAGTACTTC. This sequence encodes CASSPPAGGGETQYF.

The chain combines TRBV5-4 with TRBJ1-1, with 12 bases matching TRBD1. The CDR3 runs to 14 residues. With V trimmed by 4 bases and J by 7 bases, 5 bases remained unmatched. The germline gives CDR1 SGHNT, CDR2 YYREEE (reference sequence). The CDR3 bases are TGTGCCAGCAGCCGGGACAGGGGGCATGTTGAAGCTTTCTTT. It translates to CASSRDRGHVEAFF. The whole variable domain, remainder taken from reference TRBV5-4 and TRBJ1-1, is ETGVTQSPTHLIKTRGQQVTLRCSSQSGHNTVSWYQQALGQGPQFIFQYYREEENGRGNFPPRFSGLQFPNYSSELNVNALELDDSALYLCASSRDRGHVEAFFGQGTRLTVV.

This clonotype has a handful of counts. The CDR3 is CSALMFGQSLSYEQYF. The CDR3 DNA follows: TGCAGTGCTTTAATGTTCGGACAGTCTCTCTCCTACGAGCAGTACTTC. The chain recombines TRBV20-1 with TRBJ2-7; possible D gene TRBD1, 6 bases. CDR3 length: 16 amino acids. Germline assignment: CDR1 DFQATT and CDR2 SNEGSKA (reference sequence). Trimming removed 5 bases at V and 0 bases at J, with 20 bases between.

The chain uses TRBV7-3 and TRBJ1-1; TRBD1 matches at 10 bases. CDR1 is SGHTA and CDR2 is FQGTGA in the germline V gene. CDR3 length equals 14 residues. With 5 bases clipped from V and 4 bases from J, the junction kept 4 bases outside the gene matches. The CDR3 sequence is CASSLRDRGTEAFF. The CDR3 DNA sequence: TGTGCCAGCAGCCTAAGGGACAGGGGCACTGAAGCTTTCTTT.